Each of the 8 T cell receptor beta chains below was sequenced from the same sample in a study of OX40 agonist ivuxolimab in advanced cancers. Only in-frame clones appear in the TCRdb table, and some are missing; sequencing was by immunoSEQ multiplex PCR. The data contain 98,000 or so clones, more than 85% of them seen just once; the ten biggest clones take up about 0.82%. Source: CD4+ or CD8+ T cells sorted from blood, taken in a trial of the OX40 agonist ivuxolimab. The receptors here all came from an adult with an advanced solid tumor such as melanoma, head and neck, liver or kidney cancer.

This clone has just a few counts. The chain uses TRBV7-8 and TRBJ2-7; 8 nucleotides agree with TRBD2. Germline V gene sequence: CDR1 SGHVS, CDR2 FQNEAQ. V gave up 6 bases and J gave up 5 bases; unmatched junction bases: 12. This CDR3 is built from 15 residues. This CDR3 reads CASRAGGAGAHEQYF. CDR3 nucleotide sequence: TGTGCCAGCAGGGCCGGGGGGGCCGGTGCGCACGAGCAGTACTTC.

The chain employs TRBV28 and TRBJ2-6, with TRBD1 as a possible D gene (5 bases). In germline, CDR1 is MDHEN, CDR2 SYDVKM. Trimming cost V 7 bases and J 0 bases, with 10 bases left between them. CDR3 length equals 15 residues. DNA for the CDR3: TGTGCCAGCATCAAAGGGGCCTCTGGGGCCAACGTCCTGACTTTC. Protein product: CASIKGASGANVLTF.

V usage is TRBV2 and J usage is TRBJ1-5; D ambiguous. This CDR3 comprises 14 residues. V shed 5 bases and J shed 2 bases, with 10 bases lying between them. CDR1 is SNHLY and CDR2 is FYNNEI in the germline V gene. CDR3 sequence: CASSYPHGNQPQHF. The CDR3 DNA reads TGTGCCAGCAGTTATCCACACGGCAATCAGCCCCAGCATTTT.

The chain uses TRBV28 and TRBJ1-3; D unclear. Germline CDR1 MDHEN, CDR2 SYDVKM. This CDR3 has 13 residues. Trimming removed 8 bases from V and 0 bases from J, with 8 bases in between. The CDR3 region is CASVSHSGNTIYF. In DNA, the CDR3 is TGTGCCAGCGTCTCTCACTCTGGAAACACCATATATTTT.

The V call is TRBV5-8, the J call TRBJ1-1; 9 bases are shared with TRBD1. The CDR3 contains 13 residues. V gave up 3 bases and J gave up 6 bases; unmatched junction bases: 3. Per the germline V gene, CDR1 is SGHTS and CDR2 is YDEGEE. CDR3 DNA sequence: TGTGCCAGCAGCTACCGGACAGGGGCTGAAGCTTTCTTT. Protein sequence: CASSYRTGAEAFF.

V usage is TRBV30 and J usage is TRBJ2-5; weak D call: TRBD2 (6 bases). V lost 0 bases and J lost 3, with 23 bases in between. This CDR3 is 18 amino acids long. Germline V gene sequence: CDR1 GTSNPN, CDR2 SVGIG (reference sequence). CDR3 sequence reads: CAWSVRLGTGAKEETQYF. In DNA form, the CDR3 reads TGTGCCTGGAGTGTACGTCTAGGGACGGGAGCGAAGGAAGAGACCCAGTACTTC.

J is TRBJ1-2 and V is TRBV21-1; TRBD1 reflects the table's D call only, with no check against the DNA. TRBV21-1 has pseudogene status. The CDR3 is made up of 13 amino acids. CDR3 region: CASGLDSSYGYTF. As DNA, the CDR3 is TGTGCCAGCGGTCTGGACAGCTCCTATGGCTACACCTTC.

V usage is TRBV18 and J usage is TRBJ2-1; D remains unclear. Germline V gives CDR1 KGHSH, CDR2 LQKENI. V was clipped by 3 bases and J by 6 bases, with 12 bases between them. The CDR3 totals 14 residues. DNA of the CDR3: TGTGCCAGCTCACCGCCCGGGCTTGTCAATGAGCAGTTCTTC. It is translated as CASSPPGLVNEQFF.